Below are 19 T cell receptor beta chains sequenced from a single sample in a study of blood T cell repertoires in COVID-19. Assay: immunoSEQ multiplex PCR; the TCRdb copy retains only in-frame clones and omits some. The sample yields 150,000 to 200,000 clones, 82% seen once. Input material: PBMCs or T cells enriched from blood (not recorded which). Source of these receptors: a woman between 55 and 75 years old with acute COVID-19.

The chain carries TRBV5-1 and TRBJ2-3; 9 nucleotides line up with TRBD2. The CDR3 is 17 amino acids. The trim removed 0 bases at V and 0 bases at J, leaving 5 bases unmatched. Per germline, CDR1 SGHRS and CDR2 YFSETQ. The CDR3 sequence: CASSLVSSGASTDTQYF. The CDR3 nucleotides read TGCGCCAGCAGCTTGGTGTCTAGCGGGGCTAGCACAGATACGCAGTATTTT.

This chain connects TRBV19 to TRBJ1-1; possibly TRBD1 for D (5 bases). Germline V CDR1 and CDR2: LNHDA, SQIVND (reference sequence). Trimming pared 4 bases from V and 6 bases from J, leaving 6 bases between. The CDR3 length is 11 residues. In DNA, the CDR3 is TGTGCCAGTAGTAGGGGGGCTGAAGCTTTCTTT. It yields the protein CASSRGAEAFF.

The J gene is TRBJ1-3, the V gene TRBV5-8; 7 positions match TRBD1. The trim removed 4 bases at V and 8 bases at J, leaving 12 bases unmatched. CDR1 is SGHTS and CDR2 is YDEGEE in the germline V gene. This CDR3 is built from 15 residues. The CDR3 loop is CASSRSSTGADTIYF. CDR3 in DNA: TGTGCCAGCAGCCGTTCTTCTACAGGGGCGGACACCATATATTTT.

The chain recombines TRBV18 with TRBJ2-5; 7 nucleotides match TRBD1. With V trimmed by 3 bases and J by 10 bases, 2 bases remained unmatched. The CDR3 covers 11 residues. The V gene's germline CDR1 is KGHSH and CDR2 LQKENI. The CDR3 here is CASSPGDSQYF. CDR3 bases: TGTGCCAGCTCACCGGGGGACAGCCAGTACTTC.

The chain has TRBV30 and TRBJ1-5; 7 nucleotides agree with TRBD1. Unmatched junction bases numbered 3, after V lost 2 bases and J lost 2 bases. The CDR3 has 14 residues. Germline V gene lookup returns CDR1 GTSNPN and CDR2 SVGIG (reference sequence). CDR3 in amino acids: CAWSIRGGNQPQHF. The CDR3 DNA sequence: TGTGCCTGGAGTATCAGGGGGGGCAATCAGCCCCAGCATTTT. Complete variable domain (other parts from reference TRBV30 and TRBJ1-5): SQTIHQWPATLVQPVGSPLSLECTVEGTSNPNLYWYRQAAGRGLQLLFYSVGIGQISSEVPQNLSASRPQDRQFILSSKKLLLSDSGFYLCAWSIRGGNQPQHFGDGTRLSIL.

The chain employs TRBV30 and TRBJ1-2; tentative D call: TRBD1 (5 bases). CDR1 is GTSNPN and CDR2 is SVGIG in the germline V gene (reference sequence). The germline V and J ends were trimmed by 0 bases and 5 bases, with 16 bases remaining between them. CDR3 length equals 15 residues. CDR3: CAWSVGFRVRYGYTF. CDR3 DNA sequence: TGTGCCTGGAGTGTAGGGTTCAGGGTGAGGTATGGCTACACCTTC.

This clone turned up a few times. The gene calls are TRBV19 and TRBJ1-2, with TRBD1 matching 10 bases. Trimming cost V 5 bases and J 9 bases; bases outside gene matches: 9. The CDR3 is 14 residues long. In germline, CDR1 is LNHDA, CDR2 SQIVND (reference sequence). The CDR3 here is CASSEDRGRGSYTF. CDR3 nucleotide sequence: TGTGCCAGTAGTGAAGACAGGGGGCGCGGAAGCTACACCTTC.

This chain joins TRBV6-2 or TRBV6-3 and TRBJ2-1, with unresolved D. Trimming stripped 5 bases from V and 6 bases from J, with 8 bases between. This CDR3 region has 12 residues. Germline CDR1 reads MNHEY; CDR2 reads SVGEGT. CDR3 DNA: TGTGCCAGCAGTGGGCAGCTCAATGAGCAGTTCTTC. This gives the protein CASSGQLNEQFF.

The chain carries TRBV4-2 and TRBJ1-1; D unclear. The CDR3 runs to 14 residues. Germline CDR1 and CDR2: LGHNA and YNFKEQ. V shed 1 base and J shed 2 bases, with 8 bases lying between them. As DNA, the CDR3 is TGTGCCAGCAGCCAAGTGCACGGTAACACTGAAGCTTTCTTT. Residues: CASSQVHGNTEAFF.

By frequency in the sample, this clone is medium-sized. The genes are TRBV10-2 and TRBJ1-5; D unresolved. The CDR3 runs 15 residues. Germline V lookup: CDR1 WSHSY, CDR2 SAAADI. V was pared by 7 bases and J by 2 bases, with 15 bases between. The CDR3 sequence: CASTDGSRGNQPQHF. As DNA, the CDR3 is TGCGCCAGCACGGACGGGAGTCGAGGCAATCAGCCCCAGCATTTT.

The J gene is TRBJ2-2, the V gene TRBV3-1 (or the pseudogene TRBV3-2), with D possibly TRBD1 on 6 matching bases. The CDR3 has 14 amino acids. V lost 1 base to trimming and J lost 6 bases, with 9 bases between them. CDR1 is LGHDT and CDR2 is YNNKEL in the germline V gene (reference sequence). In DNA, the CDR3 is TGTGCCAGCAGCCAAGTCTGGGGGCCCGGGGAGCTGTTTTTT. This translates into CASSQVWGPGELFF.

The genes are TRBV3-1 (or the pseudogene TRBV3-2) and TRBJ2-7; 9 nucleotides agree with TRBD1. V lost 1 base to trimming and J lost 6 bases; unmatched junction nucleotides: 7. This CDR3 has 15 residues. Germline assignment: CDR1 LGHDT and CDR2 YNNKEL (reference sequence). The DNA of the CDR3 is TGTGCCAGCAGCCAAGGGGGGACAGGGATTGCCGAGCAGTACTTC. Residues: CASSQGGTGIAEQYF.

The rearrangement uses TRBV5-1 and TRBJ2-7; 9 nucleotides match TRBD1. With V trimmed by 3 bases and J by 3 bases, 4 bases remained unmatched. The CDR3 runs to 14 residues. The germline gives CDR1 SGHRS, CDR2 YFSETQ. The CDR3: CASSCRDRDYEQYV. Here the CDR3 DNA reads TGCGCCAGCAGCTGTAGGGACAGGGACTACGAGCAGTACGTC.

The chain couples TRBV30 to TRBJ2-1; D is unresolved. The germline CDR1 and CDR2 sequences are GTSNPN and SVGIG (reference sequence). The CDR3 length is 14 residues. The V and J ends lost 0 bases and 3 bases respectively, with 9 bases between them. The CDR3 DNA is TGTGCCTGGAGTGTAGTGCAGTACTACAATGAGCAGTTCTTC. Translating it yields CAWSVVQYYNEQFF.

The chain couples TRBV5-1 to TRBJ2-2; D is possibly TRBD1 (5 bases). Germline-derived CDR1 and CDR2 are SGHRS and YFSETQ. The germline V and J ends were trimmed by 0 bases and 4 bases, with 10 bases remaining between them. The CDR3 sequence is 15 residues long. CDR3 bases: TGCGCCAGCAGCTTGGCAGGGCAGACCACCGGGGAGCTGTTTTTT. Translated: CASSLAGQTTGELFF. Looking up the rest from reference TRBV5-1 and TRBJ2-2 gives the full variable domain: KAGVTQTPRYLIKTRGQQVTLSCSPISGHRSVSWYQQTPGQGLQFLFEYFSETQRNKGNFPGRFSGRQFSNSRSEMNVSTLELGDSALYLCASSLAGQTTGELFFGEGSRLTVL.

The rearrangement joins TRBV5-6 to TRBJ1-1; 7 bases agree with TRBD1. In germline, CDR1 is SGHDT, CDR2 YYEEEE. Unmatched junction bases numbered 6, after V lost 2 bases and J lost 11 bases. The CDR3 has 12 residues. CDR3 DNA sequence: TGTGCCAGCAGCTTCAGGGGGGCGAGGGCTTTCTTT. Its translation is CASSFRGARAFF.

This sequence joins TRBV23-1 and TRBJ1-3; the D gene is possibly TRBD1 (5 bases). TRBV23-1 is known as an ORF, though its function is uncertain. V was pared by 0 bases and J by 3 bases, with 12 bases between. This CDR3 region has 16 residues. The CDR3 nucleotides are TGCGCCAGCAGTCAATCTGCAGGGTCCTATGGAAACACCATATATTTT. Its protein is CASSQSAGSYGNTIYF.

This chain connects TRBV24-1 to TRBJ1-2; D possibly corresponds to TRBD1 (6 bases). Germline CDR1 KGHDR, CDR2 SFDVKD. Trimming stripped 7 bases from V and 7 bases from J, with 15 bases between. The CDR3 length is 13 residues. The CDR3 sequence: CATRDSRRGGYTF. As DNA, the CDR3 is TGTGCCACCAGGGACAGTAGGCGTGGTGGCTACACCTTC.

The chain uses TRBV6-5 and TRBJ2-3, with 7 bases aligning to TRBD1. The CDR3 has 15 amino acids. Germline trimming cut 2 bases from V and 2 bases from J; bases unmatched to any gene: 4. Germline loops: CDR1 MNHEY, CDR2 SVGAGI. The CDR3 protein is CASSYGDSYTDTQYF. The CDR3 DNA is TGTGCCAGCAGTTACGGGGACAGCTACACAGATACGCAGTATTTT.